This section outlines one T cell receptor (beta chain) sequence together with its context. These data belong to a study of control samples from healthy donors and cancer patients. Sequencing used immunoSEQ multiplex PCR; TCRdb keeps in-frame clones, though not all of them. The table has tens of thousands of clones, 86% seen once; the top ten hold 1.5% to 2%. Trimming took 2 bases from V and 6 from J, leaving 11 bases between them. This CDR3 is built from 13 residues. Looked up from germline, CDR1 is LNHDA and CDR2 is SQIVND (reference sequence). This rearrangement joins TRBV19 to TRBJ2-7; the D gene is possibly TRBD1 (6 bases). What was sequenced was PBMCs. This TCR was sampled from a woman aged 40 to 50 with lung cancer. CDR3 bases: TGTGCCAGTAGTATAACAGGGTCCGGCGAGCAGTACTTC. It specifies CASSITGSGEQYF.